The 4 T cell receptor beta chains reported below all come from one sample, sequenced in a study of blood T cell repertoires in COVID-19. Profiled with immunoSEQ multiplex PCR; TCRdb holds only in-frame clones, not every one. The sample holds roughly 120,000 clones, 75% to 90% seen once. Sample: peripheral blood. The receptors come from a human donor in a cohort sampled during active COVID-19.

The table lists this clone with a count of one. V usage is TRBV5-1 and J usage is TRBJ1-4; D uncertain. This CDR3 region has 13 residues. Looked up from germline, CDR1 is SGHRS and CDR2 is YFSETQ. Trimming left V 3 bases short and J 4 bases short, with 7 bases between. CDR3 residues: CASSSESNEKLFF. The CDR3 DNA reads as TGCGCCAGCAGCTCGGAGAGTAATGAAAAACTGTTTTTT.

The chain links TRBV19 to TRBJ2-1, with 11 bases matching TRBD2. CDR1 and CDR2 from the germline V gene are LNHDA and SQIVND (reference sequence). J lost 8 bases, V lost 7 bases, and 28 bases had no gene match. This CDR3 is 21 amino acids long. This CDR3 is CASTSDGQLAGVFPHIDEQFF. CDR3 nucleotide sequence: TGTGCCAGTACCTCTGATGGTCAACTAGCGGGAGTATTTCCGCATATCGATGAGCAGTTCTTC. Full variable domain (outside the CDR3, taken from reference TRBV19 and TRBJ2-1): DGGITQSPKYLFRKEGQNVTLSCEQNLNHDAMYWYRQDPGQGLRLIYYSQIVNDFQKGDIAEGYSVSREKKESFPLTVTSAQKNPTAFYLCASTSDGQLAGVFPHIDEQFFGPGTRLTVL.

The chain has TRBV7-9 and TRBJ2-1, with D tentatively TRBD1 (5 bases). Germline V CDR1 and CDR2: SEHNR, FQNEAQ (reference sequence). Trimming removed 0 bases from V and 3 bases from J, with 18 bases in between. The CDR3 runs to 18 residues. The CDR3 DNA reads as TGTGCCAGCAGCTTAGCGCGTGGTCAACAGGCAATCTACAATGAGCAGTTCTTC. This translates into CASSLARGQQAIYNEQFF.

This clone showed up just a few times. V is TRBV4-2 and J is TRBJ1-1; D is possibly TRBD1 (5 bases). V lost 4 bases and J lost 2, with 17 bases in between. Germline values: CDR1 LGHNA, CDR2 YNFKEQ. The CDR3 consists of 16 residues. The CDR3 reads CASSLSDDRINTEAFF. The CDR3 nucleotides are TGTGCCAGCAGCCTAAGCGACGACAGAATAAACACTGAAGCTTTCTTT.